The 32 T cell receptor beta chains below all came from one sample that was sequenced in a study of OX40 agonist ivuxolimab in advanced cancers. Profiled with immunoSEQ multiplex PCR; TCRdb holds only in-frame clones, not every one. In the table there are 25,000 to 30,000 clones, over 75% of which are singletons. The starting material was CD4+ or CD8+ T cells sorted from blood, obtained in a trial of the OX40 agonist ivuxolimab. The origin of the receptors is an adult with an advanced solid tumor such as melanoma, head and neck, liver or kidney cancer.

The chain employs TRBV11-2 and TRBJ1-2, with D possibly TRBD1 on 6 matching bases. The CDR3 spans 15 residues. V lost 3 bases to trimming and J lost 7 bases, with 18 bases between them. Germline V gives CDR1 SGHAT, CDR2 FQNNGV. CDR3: CASSLASAGASGYTF. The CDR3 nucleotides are TGTGCCAGCAGCTTGGCGTCGGCGGGGGCGAGTGGCTACACCTTC.

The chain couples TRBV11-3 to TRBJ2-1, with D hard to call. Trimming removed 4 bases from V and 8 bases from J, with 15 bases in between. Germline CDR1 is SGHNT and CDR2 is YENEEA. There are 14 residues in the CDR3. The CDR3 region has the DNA TGTGCCAGCAGCTCTTATAGTGGGGTACATGAGCAGTTCTTC. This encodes CASSSYSGVHEQFF.

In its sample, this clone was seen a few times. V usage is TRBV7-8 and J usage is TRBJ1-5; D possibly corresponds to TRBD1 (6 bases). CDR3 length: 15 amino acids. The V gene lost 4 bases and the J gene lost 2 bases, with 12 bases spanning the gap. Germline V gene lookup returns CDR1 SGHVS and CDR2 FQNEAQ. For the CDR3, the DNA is TGTGCCAGCAGCTCCACAGGGCCCGGCAATCAGCCCCAGCATTTT. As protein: CASSSTGPGNQPQHF. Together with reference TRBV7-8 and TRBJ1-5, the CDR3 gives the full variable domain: GAGVSQSPRYKVAKRGQDVALRCDPISGHVSLFWYQQALGQGPEFLTYFQNEAQLDKSGLPSDRFFAERPEGSVSTLKIQRTQQEDSAVYLCASSSTGPGNQPQHFGDGTRLSIL.

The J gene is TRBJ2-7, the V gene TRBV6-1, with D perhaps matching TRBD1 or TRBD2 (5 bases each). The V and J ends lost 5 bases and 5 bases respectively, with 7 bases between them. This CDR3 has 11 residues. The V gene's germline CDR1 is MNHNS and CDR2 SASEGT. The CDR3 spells CASSLGHEQYF. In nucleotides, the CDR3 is TGTGCCAGCAGTTTGGGACACGAGCAGTACTTC.

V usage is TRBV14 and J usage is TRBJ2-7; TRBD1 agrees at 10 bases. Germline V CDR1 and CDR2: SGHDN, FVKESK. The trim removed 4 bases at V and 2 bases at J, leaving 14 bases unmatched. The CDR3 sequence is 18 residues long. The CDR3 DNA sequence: TGTGCCAGCAGCCCCAACCGGGACAGGGGATTTTCGGCCTACGAGCAGTACTTC. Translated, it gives CASSPNRDRGFSAYEQYF.

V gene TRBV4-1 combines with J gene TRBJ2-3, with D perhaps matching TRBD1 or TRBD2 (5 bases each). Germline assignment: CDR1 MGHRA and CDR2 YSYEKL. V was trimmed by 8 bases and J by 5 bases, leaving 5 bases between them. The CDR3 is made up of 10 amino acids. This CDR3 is CASGGDTQYF. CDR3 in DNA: TGCGCCAGCGGGGGAGATACGCAGTATTTT.

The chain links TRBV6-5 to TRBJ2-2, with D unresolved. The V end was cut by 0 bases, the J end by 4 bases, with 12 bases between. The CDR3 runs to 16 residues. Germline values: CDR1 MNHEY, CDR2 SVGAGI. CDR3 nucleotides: TGTGCCAGCAGTTACTCGACGGGCGGTAGCACCGGGGAGCTGTTTTTT. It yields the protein CASSYSTGGSTGELFF.

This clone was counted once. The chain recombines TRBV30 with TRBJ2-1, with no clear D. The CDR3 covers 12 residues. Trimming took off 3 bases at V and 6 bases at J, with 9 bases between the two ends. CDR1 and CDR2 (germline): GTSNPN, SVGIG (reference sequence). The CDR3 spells CAWRSGSNEQFF. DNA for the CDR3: TGTGCCTGGAGGTCGGGTTCCAATGAGCAGTTCTTC.

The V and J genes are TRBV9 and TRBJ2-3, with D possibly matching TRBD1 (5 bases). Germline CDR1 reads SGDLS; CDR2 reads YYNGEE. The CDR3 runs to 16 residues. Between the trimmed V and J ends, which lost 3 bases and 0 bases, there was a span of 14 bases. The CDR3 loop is CASSESRGSSTDTQYF. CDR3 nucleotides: TGTGCCAGCAGCGAGAGTAGGGGTTCTAGCACAGATACGCAGTATTTT.

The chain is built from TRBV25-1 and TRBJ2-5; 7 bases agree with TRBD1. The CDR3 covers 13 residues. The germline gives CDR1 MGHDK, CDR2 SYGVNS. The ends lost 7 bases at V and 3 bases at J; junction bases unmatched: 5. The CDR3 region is CASIPGTEETQYF. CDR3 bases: TGTGCCAGCATACCTGGGACAGAAGAGACCCAGTACTTC.

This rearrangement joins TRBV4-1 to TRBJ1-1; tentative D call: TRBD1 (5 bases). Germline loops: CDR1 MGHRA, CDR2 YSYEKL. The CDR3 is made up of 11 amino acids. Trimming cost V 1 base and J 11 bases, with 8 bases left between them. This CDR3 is CASSQGDLAFF. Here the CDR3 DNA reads TGCGCCAGCAGCCAAGGGGACCTCGCTTTCTTT.

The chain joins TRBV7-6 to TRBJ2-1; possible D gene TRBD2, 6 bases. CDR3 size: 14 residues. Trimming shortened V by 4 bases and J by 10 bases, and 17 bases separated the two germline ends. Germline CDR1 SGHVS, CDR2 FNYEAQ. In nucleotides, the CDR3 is TGTGCCAGCAGCTCGGGCGGCGGGGCCGGCGAGCAGTTCTTC. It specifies CASSSGGGAGEQFF.

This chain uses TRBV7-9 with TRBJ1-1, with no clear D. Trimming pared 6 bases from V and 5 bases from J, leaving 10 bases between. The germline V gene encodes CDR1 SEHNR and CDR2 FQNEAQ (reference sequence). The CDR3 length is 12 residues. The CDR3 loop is CASSPGGTEAFF. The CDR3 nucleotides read TGTGCCAGCAGTCCCGGAGGGACTGAAGCTTTCTTT.

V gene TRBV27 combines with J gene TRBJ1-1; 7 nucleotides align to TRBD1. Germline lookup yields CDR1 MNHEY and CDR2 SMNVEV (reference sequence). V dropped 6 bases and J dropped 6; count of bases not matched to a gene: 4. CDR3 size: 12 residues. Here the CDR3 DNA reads TGTGCCAGCAGCATGCAGGGGGCTGAAGCTTTCTTT. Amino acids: CASSMQGAEAFF.

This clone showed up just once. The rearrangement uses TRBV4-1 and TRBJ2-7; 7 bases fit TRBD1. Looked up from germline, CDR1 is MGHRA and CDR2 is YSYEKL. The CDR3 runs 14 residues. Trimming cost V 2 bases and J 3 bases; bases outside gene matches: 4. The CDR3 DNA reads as TGCGCCAGCAGCCAACGGACAGGATACTACGAGCAGTACTTC. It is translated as CASSQRTGYYEQYF.

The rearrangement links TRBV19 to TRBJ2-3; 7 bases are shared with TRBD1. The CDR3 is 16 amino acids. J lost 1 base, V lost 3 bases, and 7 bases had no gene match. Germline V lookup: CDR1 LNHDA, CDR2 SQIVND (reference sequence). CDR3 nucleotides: TGTGCCAGTAGTATCAAGACAGGGATTGGCACAGATACGCAGTATTTT. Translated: CASSIKTGIGTDTQYF.

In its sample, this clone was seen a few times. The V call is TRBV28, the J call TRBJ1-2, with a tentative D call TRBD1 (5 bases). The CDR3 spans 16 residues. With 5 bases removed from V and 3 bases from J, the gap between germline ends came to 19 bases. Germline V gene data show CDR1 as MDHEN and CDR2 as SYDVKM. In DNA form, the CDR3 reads TGTGCCAGCAGTCCCCACCTGAGGGGCGCCGACTATGGCTACACCTTC. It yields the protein CASSPHLRGADYGYTF.

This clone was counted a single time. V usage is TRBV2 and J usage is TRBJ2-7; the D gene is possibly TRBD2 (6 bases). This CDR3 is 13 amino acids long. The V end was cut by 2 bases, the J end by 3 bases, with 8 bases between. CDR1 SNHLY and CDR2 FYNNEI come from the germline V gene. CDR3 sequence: CASSELARYEQYF. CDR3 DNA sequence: TGTGCCAGCAGTGAACTAGCGCGCTACGAGCAGTACTTC.

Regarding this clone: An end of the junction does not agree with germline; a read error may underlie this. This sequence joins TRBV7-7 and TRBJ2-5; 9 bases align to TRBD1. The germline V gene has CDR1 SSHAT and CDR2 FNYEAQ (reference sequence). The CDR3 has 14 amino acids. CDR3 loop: CASSSGTGYETQYF. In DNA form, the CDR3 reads TGTGCTAGCAGCTCCGGGACAGGGTACGAGACCCAGTACTTC. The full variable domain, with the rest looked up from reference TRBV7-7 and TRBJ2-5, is GAGVSQSPRYKVTKRGQDVTLRCDPISSHATLYWYQQALGQGPEFLTYFNYEAQPDKSGLPSDRFSAERPEGSISTLTIQRTEQRDSAMYRCASSSGTGYETQYFGPGTRLLVL.

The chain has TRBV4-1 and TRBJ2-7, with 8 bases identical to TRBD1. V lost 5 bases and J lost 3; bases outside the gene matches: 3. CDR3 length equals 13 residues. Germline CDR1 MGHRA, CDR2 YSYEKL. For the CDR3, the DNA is TGCGCCAGCAGCGACGGACAGGGCTACGAGCAGTACTTC. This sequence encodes CASSDGQGYEQYF.

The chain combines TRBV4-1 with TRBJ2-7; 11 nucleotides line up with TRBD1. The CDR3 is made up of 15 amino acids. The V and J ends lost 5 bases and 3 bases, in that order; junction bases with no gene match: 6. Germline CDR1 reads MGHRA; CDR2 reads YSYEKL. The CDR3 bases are TGCGCCAGCAGCGCAACCGGGACAGGGGGCTACGAGCAGTACTTC. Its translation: CASSATGTGGYEQYF.

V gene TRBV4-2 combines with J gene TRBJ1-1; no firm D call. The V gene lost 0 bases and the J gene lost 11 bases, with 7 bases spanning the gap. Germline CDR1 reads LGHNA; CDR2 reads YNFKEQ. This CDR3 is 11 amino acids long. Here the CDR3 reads CASSQDWEAFF. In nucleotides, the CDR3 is TGTGCCAGCAGCCAAGATTGGGAGGCTTTCTTT.

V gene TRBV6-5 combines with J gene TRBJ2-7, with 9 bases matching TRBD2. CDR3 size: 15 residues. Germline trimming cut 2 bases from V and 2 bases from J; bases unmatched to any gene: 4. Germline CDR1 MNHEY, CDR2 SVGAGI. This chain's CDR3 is CASSYEGGGAYEQYF. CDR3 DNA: TGTGCCAGCAGTTACGAAGGCGGGGGGGCCTACGAGCAGTACTTC.

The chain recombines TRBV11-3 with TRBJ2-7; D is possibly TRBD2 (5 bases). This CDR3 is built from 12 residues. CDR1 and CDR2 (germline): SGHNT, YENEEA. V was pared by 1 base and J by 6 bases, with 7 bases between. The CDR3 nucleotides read TGTGCCAGCAGCTTAGGAGGGCGCGAGCAGTACTTC. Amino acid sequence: CASSLGGREQYF.

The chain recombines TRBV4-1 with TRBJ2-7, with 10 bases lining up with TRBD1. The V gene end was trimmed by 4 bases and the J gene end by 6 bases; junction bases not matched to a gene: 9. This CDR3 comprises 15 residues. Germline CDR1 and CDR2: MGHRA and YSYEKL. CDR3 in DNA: TGCGCCAGCAGCCCTACCGGGACAGGGGCACGCGAGCAGTACTTC. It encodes CASSPTGTGAREQYF.

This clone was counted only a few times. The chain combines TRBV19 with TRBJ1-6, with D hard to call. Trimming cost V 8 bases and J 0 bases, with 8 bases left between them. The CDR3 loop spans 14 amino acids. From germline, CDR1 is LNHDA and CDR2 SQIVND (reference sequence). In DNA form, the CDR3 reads TGTGCCAGTGATAAGGGCTCCTATAATTCACCCCTCCACTTT. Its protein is CASDKGSYNSPLHF. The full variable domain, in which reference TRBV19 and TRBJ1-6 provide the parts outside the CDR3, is DGGITQSPKYLFRKEGQNVTLSCEQNLNHDAMYWYRQDPGQGLRLIYYSQIVNDFQKGDIAEGYSVSREKKESFPLTVTSAQKNPTAFYLCASDKGSYNSPLHFGNGTRLTVT.

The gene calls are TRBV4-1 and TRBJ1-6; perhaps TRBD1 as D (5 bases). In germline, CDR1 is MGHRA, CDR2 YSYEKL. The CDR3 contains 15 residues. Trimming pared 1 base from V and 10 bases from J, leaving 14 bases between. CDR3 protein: CASSQGQSIESPLHF. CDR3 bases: TGCGCCAGCAGCCAAGGACAGTCCATAGAATCACCCCTCCACTTT.

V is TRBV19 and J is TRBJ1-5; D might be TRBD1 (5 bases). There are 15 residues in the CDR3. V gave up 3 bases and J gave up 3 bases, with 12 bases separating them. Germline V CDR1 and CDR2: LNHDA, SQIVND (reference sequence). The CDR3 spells CASSILSGLNQPQHF. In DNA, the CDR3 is TGTGCCAGTAGTATTTTGTCAGGGCTCAATCAGCCCCAGCATTTT.

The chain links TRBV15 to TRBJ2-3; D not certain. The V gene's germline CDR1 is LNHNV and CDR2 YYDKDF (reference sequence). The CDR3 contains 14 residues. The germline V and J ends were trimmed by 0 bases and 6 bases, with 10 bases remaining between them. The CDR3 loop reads CATSREATVDTQYF. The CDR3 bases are TGTGCCACCAGCAGAGAAGCAACCGTCGATACGCAGTATTTT.

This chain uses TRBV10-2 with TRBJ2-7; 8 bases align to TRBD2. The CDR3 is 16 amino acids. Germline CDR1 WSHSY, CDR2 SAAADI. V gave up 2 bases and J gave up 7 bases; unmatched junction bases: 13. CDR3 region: CASSEVVGAGAGEQYF. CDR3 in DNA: TGCGCCAGCAGTGAGGTTGTTGGAGCGGGGGCGGGAGAGCAGTACTTC.

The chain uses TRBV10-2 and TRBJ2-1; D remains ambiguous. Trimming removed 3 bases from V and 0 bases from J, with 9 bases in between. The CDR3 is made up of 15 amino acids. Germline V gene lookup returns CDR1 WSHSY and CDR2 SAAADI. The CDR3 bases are TGCGCCAGCAGTGAAGGTTTCGGCTCCTACAATGAGCAGTTCTTC. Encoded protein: CASSEGFGSYNEQFF.

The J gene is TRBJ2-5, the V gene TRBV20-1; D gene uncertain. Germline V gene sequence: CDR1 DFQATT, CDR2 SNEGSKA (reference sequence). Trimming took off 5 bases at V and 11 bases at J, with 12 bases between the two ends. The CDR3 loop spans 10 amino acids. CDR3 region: CSAPTPIQYF. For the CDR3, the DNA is TGCAGTGCTCCGACCCCTATACAGTACTTC.